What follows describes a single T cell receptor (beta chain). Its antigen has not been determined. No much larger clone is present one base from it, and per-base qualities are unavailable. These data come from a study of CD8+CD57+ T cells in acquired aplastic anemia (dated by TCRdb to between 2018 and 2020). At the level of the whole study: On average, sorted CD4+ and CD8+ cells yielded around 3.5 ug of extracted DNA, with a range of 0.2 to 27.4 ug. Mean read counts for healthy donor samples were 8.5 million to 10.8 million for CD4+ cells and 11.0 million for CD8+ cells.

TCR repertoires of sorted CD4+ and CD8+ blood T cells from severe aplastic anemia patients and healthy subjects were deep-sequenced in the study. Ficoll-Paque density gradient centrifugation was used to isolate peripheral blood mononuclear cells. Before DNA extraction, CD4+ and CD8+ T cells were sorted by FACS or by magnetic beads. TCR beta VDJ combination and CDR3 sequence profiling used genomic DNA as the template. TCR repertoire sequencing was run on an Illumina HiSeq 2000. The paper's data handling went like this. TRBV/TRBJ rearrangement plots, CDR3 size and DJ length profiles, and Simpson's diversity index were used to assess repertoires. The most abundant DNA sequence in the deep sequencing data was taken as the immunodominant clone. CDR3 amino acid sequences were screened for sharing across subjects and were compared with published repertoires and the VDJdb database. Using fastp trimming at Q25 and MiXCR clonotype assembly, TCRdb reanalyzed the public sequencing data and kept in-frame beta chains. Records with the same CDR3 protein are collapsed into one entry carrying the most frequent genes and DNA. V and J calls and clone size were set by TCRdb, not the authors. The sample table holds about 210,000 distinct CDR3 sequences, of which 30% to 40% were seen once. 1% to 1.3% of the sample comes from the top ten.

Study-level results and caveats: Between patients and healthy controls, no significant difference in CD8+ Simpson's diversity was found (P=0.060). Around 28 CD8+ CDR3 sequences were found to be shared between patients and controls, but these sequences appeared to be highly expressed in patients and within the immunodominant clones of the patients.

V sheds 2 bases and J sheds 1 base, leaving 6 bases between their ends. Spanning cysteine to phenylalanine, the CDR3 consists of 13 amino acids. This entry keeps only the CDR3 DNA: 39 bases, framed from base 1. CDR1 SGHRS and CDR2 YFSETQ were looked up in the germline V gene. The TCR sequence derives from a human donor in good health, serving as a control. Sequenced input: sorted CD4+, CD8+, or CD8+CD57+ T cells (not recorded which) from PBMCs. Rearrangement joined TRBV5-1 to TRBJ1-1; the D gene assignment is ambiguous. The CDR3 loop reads CASSLFENTEAFF. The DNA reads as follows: TGCGCCAGCAGCTTATTCGAGAACACTGAAGCTTTCTTT.